The T cell receptor (beta chain) described here comes from a study of CD8+CD57+ T cells in acquired aplastic anemia. Study overall: Sorted CD4+ plus CD8+ cells gave DNA averaging roughly 3 ug. Regarding the study as a whole: Overlap between patients and controls comprised about 28 CD8+ CDR3 sequences.

CDR3 and TCR beta VDJ profiling relied on a genomic DNA template. TCRdb redid the calling of the reads with MiXCR, one entry per CDR3 protein. This sample has about 40,000 distinct CDR3 sequences, with less than 65% found just once. About this clonotype itself: Its antigen is still unknown.

The CDR3 totals 13 residues. The germline V gene has CDR1 DFQATT and CDR2 SNEGSKA (reference sequence). The V end was cut by 0 bases, the J end by 3 bases, with 9 bases between. Whoever was chosen for sequencing had shown CD8+CD57+ cell expansion by flow cytometry. All participating patients were living with severe acquired aplastic anemia. Untreated patients provided the blood samples, with no therapy given before sampling. This TCR came from a human donor with aplastic anemia. The gene calls are TRBV20-1 and TRBJ2-7, with D perhaps matching TRBD1 (6 bases). Input material: sorted CD4+, CD8+, or CD8+CD57+ T cells (not recorded which) from PBMCs. Here the CDR3 reads CSAREIQGYEQYF. In nucleotides, the CDR3 is TGCAGTGCTAGAGAGATACAGGGCTACGAGCAGTACTTC.